Reported below is one T cell receptor beta chain. Its antigen is not known. Profiling relied on immunoSEQ multiplex PCR, and the TCRdb table lists in-frame clones only, not all of them. The data hold about 260,000 clones, with roughly 87% observed a single time. The sample belongs to a study of Ad26.COV2.S vaccination and SARS-CoV-2 variants. Study-wide context: Dosing was one shot or two shots 56 days apart.

Treatment noted: roughly 20 received Ad26.COV2.S at low or high dose, single or two shots; 5 received placebo; per-sample allocation not given. After the first vaccine or placebo injection, samples were drawn on day 63. Whoever gave the sample was an adult aged 18-55 years in Boston. The V end was cut by 0 bases, the J end by 2 bases, with 11 bases between. Germline V gives CDR1 SGHNT, CDR2 YYREEE (reference sequence). CDR3 size: 15 residues. Study results and limitations: Possibly, TCR breadth and depth analyses underestimated total T cell responses.

This clonotype was sampled from a person between 18 and 60 years old who received the Ad26.COV2.S COVID-19 vaccine or a placebo. The sequencing here drew on peripheral blood, taken in a trial of Ad26.COV2.S vaccine versus placebo. The chain uses TRBV5-4 and TRBJ1-2; perhaps TRBD1 as D (5 bases). The CDR3 nucleotides are TGTGCCAGCAGCTTGGATCGGGGCTCCAACTATGGCTACACCTTC. Translated, it gives CASSLDRGSNYGYTF.